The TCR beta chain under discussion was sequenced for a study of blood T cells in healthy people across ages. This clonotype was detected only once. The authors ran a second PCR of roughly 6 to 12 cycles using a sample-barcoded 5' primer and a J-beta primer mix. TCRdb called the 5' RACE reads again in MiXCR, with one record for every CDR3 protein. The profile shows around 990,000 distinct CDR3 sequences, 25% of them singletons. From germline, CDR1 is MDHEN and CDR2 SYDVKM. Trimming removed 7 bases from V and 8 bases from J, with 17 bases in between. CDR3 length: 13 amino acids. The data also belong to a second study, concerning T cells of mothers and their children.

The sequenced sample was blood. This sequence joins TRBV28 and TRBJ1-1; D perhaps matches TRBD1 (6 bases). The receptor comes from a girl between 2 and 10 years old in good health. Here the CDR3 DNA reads TGTGCCAGCACCAAAGGGGGGAAGGGCGAAGCTTTCTTT. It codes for CASTKGGKGEAFF.